The 15 T cell receptor beta chains below were found in one sample sequenced in a study of blood T cell repertoires in COVID-19. Assay used: immunoSEQ multiplex PCR; TCRdb lists only in-frame clones, some missing. The table shows about 250,000 clones, with 85% to 90% occurring only once. Input material: peripheral blood. The origin of the receptors is a woman in her forties who had recovered from COVID-19.

The chain links TRBV19 to TRBJ1-1; D is possibly TRBD1 (5 bases). This CDR3 is 14 amino acids long. Germline CDR1 reads LNHDA; CDR2 reads SQIVND (reference sequence). Trimming left V 3 bases short and J 4 bases short, with 12 bases between. The CDR3 loop is CASSIGQGSTEAFF. The CDR3 region has the DNA TGTGCCAGTAGTATTGGGCAGGGCAGCACTGAAGCTTTCTTT. The complete variable domain, with remaining parts taken from reference TRBV19 and TRBJ1-1, reads DGGITQSPKYLFRKEGQNVTLSCEQNLNHDAMYWYRQDPGQGLRLIYYSQIVNDFQKGDIAEGYSVSREKKESFPLTVTSAQKNPTAFYLCASSIGQGSTEAFFGQGTRLTVV.

V gene TRBV5-1 combines with J gene TRBJ1-1, with D maybe TRBD1 (6 bases). V lost 4 bases, J lost 1 base, and 17 bases lay in between. Germline assignment: CDR1 SGHRS and CDR2 YFSETQ. The CDR3 sequence is 16 residues long. CDR3: CASSTHLADRNTEAFF. The CDR3 DNA is TGCGCCAGCAGCACCCACCTCGCGGACAGGAACACTGAAGCTTTCTTT.

This rearrangement joins TRBV19 to TRBJ1-2, with no clear D. Germline V CDR1 and CDR2: LNHDA, SQIVND (reference sequence). V was shortened by 5 bases and J by 7 bases, with 11 bases between the two germline ends. This CDR3 comprises 12 residues. The chain's CDR3 is CASSPGGFGYTF. The CDR3 DNA reads as TGTGCCAGTAGTCCAGGCGGGTTTGGCTACACCTTC.

The V call is TRBV12-3 or TRBV12-4, the J call TRBJ1-6; D remains ambiguous. V lost 3 bases to trimming and J lost 14 bases, with 11 bases between them. This CDR3 comprises 12 residues. As DNA, the CDR3 is TGTGCCAGCAGTTTGACCGGGTGGACCCTCCACTTT. Its protein product is CASSLTGWTLHF.

The chain is built from TRBV5-4 and TRBJ1-1; D not certain. The CDR3 runs 13 residues. The ends were cut back, 2 bases at V and 5 bases at J, with 10 bases in the middle. Germline CDR1 is SGHNT and CDR2 is YYREEE (reference sequence). In DNA, the CDR3 is TGTGCCAGCAGCTTACGGGGTAGGACTGAAGCTTTCTTT. This codes for CASSLRGRTEAFF.

This sequence joins TRBV30 and TRBJ1-2; D possibly corresponds to TRBD1 (5 bases). V was shortened by 4 bases and J by 6 bases, with 12 bases between the two germline ends. The CDR3 runs 12 residues. Germline assignment: CDR1 GTSNPN and CDR2 SVGIG (reference sequence). As DNA, the CDR3 is TGTGCCTGGACCCGGACGGGGGATGGCTACACCTTC. Translated: CAWTRTGDGYTF.

This clone has just one count. This rearrangement joins TRBV29-1 to TRBJ2-1, with 9 bases fitting TRBD1. Germline loops: CDR1 SQVTM, CDR2 ANQGSEA. CDR3 length equals 11 residues. V shed 6 bases, J shed 10 bases, and the junction held 4 bases outside the gene matches. CDR3 region: CSVPDRGEQFF. The CDR3 DNA follows: TGCAGCGTCCCCGACAGGGGGGAGCAGTTCTTC.

The CDR3 region has the DNA TGTGCCAGCAGTCGTAGACTCAGGGGCGGCACTGAAGCTTTCTTT. The encoded protein is CASSRRLRGGTEAFF. This sequence joins TRBV6-5 and TRBJ1-1; D might be TRBD1 (6 bases). CDR1 and CDR2 (germline): MNHEY, SVGAGI. The CDR3 runs 15 residues. Trimming shortened V by 5 bases and J by 4 bases, and 17 bases separated the two germline ends.

This clone was detected only a few times. The chain employs TRBV30 and TRBJ1-3; possibly TRBD1 for D (6 bases). The CDR3 covers 14 residues. Germline V gene sequence: CDR1 GTSNPN, CDR2 SVGIG (reference sequence). The V end lost 8 bases, the J end lost 1 base, and 15 bases lay between the germline ends. The CDR3, as DNA: TGTGCCACCTCCAGGGGAGTATCTGGAAACACCATATATTTT. It translates to CATSRGVSGNTIYF. The entire variable domain, with the rest obtained from reference TRBV30 and TRBJ1-3, is as follows: SQTIHQWPATLVQPVGSPLSLECTVEGTSNPNLYWYRQAAGRGLQLLFYSVGIGQISSEVPQNLSASRPQDRQFILSSKKLLLSDSGFYLCATSRGVSGNTIYFGEGSWLTVV.

The gene calls are TRBV19 and TRBJ1-1; D is unclear. Deletions cut 0 bases from V and 2 bases from J, with 13 bases between. Germline CDR1 reads LNHDA; CDR2 reads SQIVND (reference sequence). The CDR3 runs to 16 residues. The CDR3 loop reads CASSIDRRSLNTEAFF. The CDR3 DNA sequence: TGTGCCAGTAGTATAGATCGGAGAAGCCTTAACACTGAAGCTTTCTTT.

The rearrangement joins TRBV18 to TRBJ1-1; the D gene is possibly TRBD1 (6 bases). CDR1 and CDR2 (germline): KGHSH, LQKENI. V was clipped by 6 bases and J by 8 bases, with 19 bases between them. The length of the CDR3 is 14 residues. CDR3 nucleotides: TGTGCCAGCTCCCACGGACAGTCCGCCCCAGAAGCTTTCTTT. Its protein is CASSHGQSAPEAFF.

The chain combines TRBV5-6 with TRBJ1-4; no firm D call. Trimming pared 0 bases from V and 5 bases from J, leaving 8 bases between. The CDR3 spans 14 residues. Germline V lookup: CDR1 SGHDT, CDR2 YYEEEE. The CDR3 loop is CASSLGQINEKLFF. DNA of the CDR3: TGTGCCAGCAGCTTGGGGCAGATCAATGAAAAACTGTTTTTT.

This chain links TRBV10-3 with TRBJ2-7, with D possibly being TRBD1 (6 bases). The V and J ends lost 2 bases and 2 bases respectively, with 7 bases between them. The germline V gene has CDR1 ENHRY and CDR2 SYGVKD. The CDR3 length is 13 residues. The CDR3 DNA reads TGTGCCATCAGTGAGGGGGGCCCCTACGAGCAGTACTTC. This codes for CAISEGGPYEQYF.

This CDR3 is CASSVVGGLANAYEQYF. For the CDR3, the DNA is TGTGCCAGCAGTGTCGTCGGTGGTCTAGCGAACGCCTACGAGCAGTACTTC. The chain recombines TRBV6-1 with TRBJ2-7, with D maybe TRBD2 (6 bases). The V gene's germline CDR1 is MNHNS and CDR2 SASEGT. CDR3 length: 17 amino acids. V lost 4 bases to trimming and J lost 2 bases, with 21 bases between them.

This chain joins TRBV5-5 and TRBJ2-3, with a tentative D call TRBD1 (5 bases). V lost 0 bases and J lost 10, with 9 bases in between. Germline V gene sequence: CDR1 SGHKS, CDR2 YYEKEE (reference sequence). The CDR3 covers 12 residues. The CDR3 DNA follows: TGTGCCAGCAGCTTGGGGGGCCGGGCGCAGTATTTT. It is translated as CASSLGGRAQYF.